Shown below are 18 T cell receptor beta chains from a single sample sequenced in a study. Cells sorted as Tregs were CD4+, CD25+ and CD127-/low. TCRdb reanalysed the 5' RACE reads using MiXCR and keeps one entry per CDR3 protein. The table shows 52,000 or so distinct CDR3 sequences, with around 21% occurring only once. Sequenced material: tumor-infiltrating Tregs sorted from the breast tumor. These TCRs come from a female donor with breast cancer.

In its sample, this clonotype was seen many times. V usage is TRBV20-1 and J usage is TRBJ2-3, with D hard to call. Germline CDR1 reads DFQATT; CDR2 reads SNEGSKA (reference sequence). The V end lost 7 bases, the J end lost 1 base, and 9 bases lay between the germline ends. The CDR3 is 12 residues long. The CDR3 spells CSVPDGTDTQYF. The CDR3, as DNA: TGCAGTGTTCCCGACGGCACAGATACGCAGTATTTT.

This clonotype was counted between two and nine times. Compared with germline, one end of the junction differs, possibly owing to a read error. The chain links TRBV24-1 to TRBJ2-5; D is unclear. From germline, CDR1 is KGHDR and CDR2 SFDVKD. The CDR3 loop spans 13 amino acids. CDR3 in DNA: TGTGCCACCACCGGGCCGCCTCAAGGGACCCAGTACTTC. Its translation: CATTGPPQGTQYF.

This clonotype was observed many times. The V and J genes are TRBV20-1 and TRBJ1-5; TRBD1 aligns across 7 bases. Germline V gene lookup returns CDR1 DFQATT and CDR2 SNEGSKA (reference sequence). With 0 bases clipped from V and 4 bases from J, the junction kept 6 bases outside the gene matches. This CDR3 has 15 amino acids. CDR3 bases: TGCAGTGCTAGAGATCCGACAGGGTCGAATCAGCCCCAGCATTTT. This encodes CSARDPTGSNQPQHF.

The V gene is TRBV7-3, the J gene TRBJ2-2, with 7 bases matching TRBD2. This CDR3 is 15 amino acids long. V dropped 5 bases and J dropped 3; count of bases not matched to a gene: 6. CDR1 is SGHTA and CDR2 is FQGTGA in the germline V gene. The CDR3 spells CASSAASGYTGELFF. The CDR3 coding sequence is TGTGCCAGCAGCGCCGCTAGCGGCTACACCGGGGAGCTGTTTTTT.

J is TRBJ2-3 and V is TRBV20-1; TRBD1 might be the D (6 bases). Germline V gene lookup returns CDR1 DFQATT and CDR2 SNEGSKA (reference sequence). CDR3 length: 14 amino acids. Deletions cut 6 bases from V and 6 bases from J, with 19 bases between. CDR3 sequence reads: CSAATTGLQDTQYF. In DNA, the CDR3 is TGCAGTGCCGCTACGACAGGACTTCAGGATACGCAGTATTTT.

This chain uses TRBV6-2 or TRBV6-3 with TRBJ2-1; D perhaps matches TRBD2 (5 bases). The CDR3 covers 12 residues. The germline gives CDR1 MNHEY, CDR2 SVGEGT. Trimming shortened V by 6 bases and J by 9 bases, and 12 bases separated the two germline ends. The CDR3 sequence is CASSPGRGEQFF. The CDR3 region has the DNA TGTGCCAGCAGCCCAGGCCGGGGTGAGCAGTTCTTC.

This clonotype occurred many times. V is TRBV6-2 or TRBV6-3 and J is TRBJ2-6; D might be TRBD1 or TRBD2, each matching 5 bases. V lost 5 bases and J lost 0, with 17 bases in between. The germline V gene has CDR1 MNHEY and CDR2 SVGEGT. The CDR3 sequence is 18 residues long. CDR3: CASSATGTVISGANVLTF. In DNA form, the CDR3 reads TGTGCCAGCAGTGCGACCGGGACGGTTATCTCTGGGGCCAACGTCCTGACTTTC.

Concerning this clonotype: This likely comes from a read error, as the CDR3 has no conserved phenylalanine or tryptophan at its end. The V gene is TRBV7-9, the J gene TRBJ2-3, with D unresolved. Looked up from germline, CDR1 is SEHNR and CDR2 is FQNEAQ (reference sequence). The V end lost 0 bases, the J end lost 2 bases, and 3 bases lay between the germline ends. The CDR3 is made up of 13 amino acids. In DNA form, the CDR3 reads TGTGCCAGCAGCTTAGCCGACACAGATACGCAGTATTCT. It codes for CASSLADTDTQYS.

The gene calls are TRBV19 and TRBJ2-7; perhaps TRBD2 as D (5 bases). The CDR3 consists of 13 residues. CDR1 is LNHDA, CDR2 SQIVND, per germline (reference sequence). Trimming removed 6 bases at V and 6 bases at J, with 15 bases between. CDR3: CASSGCPDCEQYF. The CDR3 DNA sequence: TGTGCCAGTAGCGGGTGTCCGGACTGCGAGCAGTACTTC. The variable domain in full, with the rest retrieved from reference TRBV19 and TRBJ2-7, is DGGITQSPKYLFRKEGQNVTLSCEQNLNHDAMYWYRQDPGQGLRLIYYSQIVNDFQKGDIAEGYSVSREKKESFPLTVTSAQKNPTAFYLCASSGCPDCEQYFGPGTRLTVT.

This clonotype appeared many times. The chain recombines TRBV27 with TRBJ2-2; 7 bases map to TRBD1. The CDR3 is made up of 15 amino acids. V lost 3 bases and J lost 6; bases outside the gene matches: 7. Germline CDR1 is MNHEY and CDR2 is SMNVEV (reference sequence). CDR3: CASSFRDSSPGELFF. Written as DNA, the CDR3 is TGTGCCAGCAGTTTCCGGGACAGTTCCCCCGGGGAGCTGTTTTTT.

The table lists this clonotype with many counts. The chain uses TRBV4-2 and TRBJ2-7; 8 bases are shared with TRBD2. Germline V lookup: CDR1 LGHNA, CDR2 YNFKEQ. Trimming cost V 0 bases and J 6 bases; bases outside gene matches: 10. The CDR3 is 16 amino acids. CDR3 sequence reads: CASSQDPGLLAGEQYF. CDR3 DNA sequence: TGTGCCAGCAGCCAAGACCCCGGCCTCCTAGCGGGCGAGCAGTACTTC.

This clonotype was counted between two and nine times. The chain recombines TRBV7-6 with TRBJ2-2, with D maybe TRBD2 (6 bases). V gave up 5 bases and J gave up 4 bases, with 14 bases separating them. Germline V gene lookup returns CDR1 SGHVS and CDR2 FNYEAQ. The length of the CDR3 is 15 residues. The CDR3, as DNA: TGTGCCAGCAGCCCGAGGGCGGGATTCACCGGGGAGCTGTTTTTT. This gives the protein CASSPRAGFTGELFF.

This clonotype has more than one count but fewer than ten. V gene TRBV5-1 combines with J gene TRBJ2-3; D is unresolved. CDR1 and CDR2 from the germline V gene are SGHRS and YFSETQ. V was cut by 0 bases and J by 2 bases, with 10 bases left in between. The CDR3 contains 15 residues. The CDR3 spells CASSLAGSDTDTQYF. The CDR3 DNA reads TGCGCCAGCAGCTTGGCCGGCTCCGACACAGATACGCAGTATTTT.

This chain joins TRBV6-1 and TRBJ1-2; D gene uncertain. V gave up 6 bases and J gave up 8 bases, with 25 bases separating them. This CDR3 region has 16 residues. Germline loops: CDR1 MNHNS, CDR2 SASEGT. DNA for the CDR3: TGTGCCAGCAGCGAAACTGGTGGTTGGGGATTAGACGGCTACACCTTC. As protein: CASSETGGWGLDGYTF.

This clonotype has only a few counts. This chain joins TRBV7-9 and TRBJ2-1; 8 bases match TRBD1. Unmatched junction bases numbered 11, after V lost 6 bases and J lost 7 bases. Germline CDR1 is SEHNR and CDR2 is FQNEAQ (reference sequence). There are 15 residues in the CDR3. The CDR3 coding sequence is TGTGCCAGCAGGGAAGACTGGACAGGGAAAAATGAGCAGTTCTTC. Translated: CASREDWTGKNEQFF.

This clonotype occurred a few times. J is TRBJ1-2 and V is TRBV7-3; unclear D gene. Germline CDR1 SGHTA, CDR2 FQGTGA. This CDR3 contains 13 residues. V was clipped by 7 bases and J by 10 bases, with 19 bases between them. The CDR3 is CASTMAGTRVYTF. The CDR3, as DNA: TGTGCCAGCACCATGGCGGGAACCAGAGTCTACACCTTC.

As regards this clonotype: At one end the junction does not follow the germline gene, possibly because of a read error. The chain combines TRBV28 with TRBJ2-2; no firm D call. Germline CDR1 reads MDHEN; CDR2 reads SYDVKM. CDR3 length equals 16 residues. This CDR3 reads CASNLFRAPNTGELFF. CDR3 bases: TGTGCCAGCAATTTATTCCGGGCCCCGAACACCGGGGAGCTGTTTTTT.

This clonotype appeared many times. CDR3 DNA: TGCGCCAGCAGCTTGTGGGGACAGGGGGTCAATGAGCAGTTCTTC. It yields the protein CASSLWGQGVNEQFF. The rearrangement joins TRBV5-1 to TRBJ2-1; TRBD1 agrees at 11 bases. The CDR3 loop spans 15 amino acids. The germline V gene has CDR1 SGHRS and CDR2 YFSETQ. Trimming at V came to 1 base and at J to 6 bases, leaving 3 bases not matched to a gene.